This T cell receptor beta chain is from a study of blood T cell repertoires in COVID-19. This CDR3 is built from 14 residues. Germline values: CDR1 SEHNR, CDR2 FQNEAQ (reference sequence). Trimming took 3 bases from V and 2 from J, leaving 10 bases between them. TCRdb's copy holds only in-frame clones and misses some; the assay was immunoSEQ multiplex PCR. In the table there are over 250,000 clones, approximately 89% of which are singletons. The chain recombines TRBV7-9 with TRBJ2-5; TRBD2 is a possible D gene (6 bases). The origin of this receptor is a woman in her seventies with COVID-19, enrolled during active disease. Specimen: peripheral blood. The CDR3 DNA is TGTGCCAGCAGCTTCTCCGGGGGACAAGAGACCCAGTACTTC. Translating gives CASSFSGGQETQYF.